The 31 T cell receptor beta chains below come from one sample, sequenced in a study of T cell repertoires in cytomegalovirus infection (dated by TCRdb to the late 2010s). The reads were generated on an Illumina HiSeq 1500. The public reads were run again by TCRdb, first through fastp at Q25 and then through MiXCR, and only productive beta chains were kept. Rows matching on CDR3 protein sequence are summarized as one entry with the most common DNA and genes. For this sample the table gives 100,000 to 150,000 distinct CDR3 sequences, of which 7% to 9.5% were detected only once. Together, the top ten hold around 10% of the sample. Sample: PBMCs. These receptors were collected from a human donor in good health (CMV status not recorded). Some clones in this sample may be carry-over from other donors' samples.

The sample holds many counts of this clonotype. The chain recombines TRBV28 with TRBJ1-1; weak D call: TRBD1 (5 bases). The CDR3 sequence is 14 residues long. Germline-derived CDR1 and CDR2 are MDHEN and SYDVKM. Trimming removed 2 bases from V and 5 bases from J, with 12 bases in between. The CDR3 sequence is CASSLSKGRTEAFF. In DNA, the CDR3 is TGTGCCAGCAGTTTAAGCAAGGGGAGGACTGAAGCTTTCTTT. The full variable domain, completed using reference TRBV28 and TRBJ1-1, is DVKVTQSSRYLVKRTGEKVFLECVQDMDHENMFWYRQDPGLGLRLIYFSYDVKMKEKGDIPEGYSVSREKKERFSLILESASTNQTSMYLCASSLSKGRTEAFFGQGTRLTVV.

This clonotype was counted many times. The rearrangement links TRBV2 to TRBJ2-3; TRBD2 is a possible D gene (5 bases). The CDR3 spans 12 residues. V lost 4 bases to trimming and J lost 10 bases, with 12 bases between them. CDR1 and CDR2 from the germline V gene are SNHLY and FYNNEI. The CDR3 loop is CASSAGILSQYF. DNA for the CDR3: TGTGCCAGCAGTGCGGGGATACTTTCGCAGTATTTT.

There are many counts of this clonotype. V is TRBV28 and J is TRBJ2-4, with TRBD1 identical over 8 bases. The length of the CDR3 is 14 residues. CDR1 and CDR2 from the germline V gene are MDHEN and SYDVKM. V lost 6 bases, J lost 9 bases, and 10 bases stayed unmatched. In nucleotides, the CDR3 is TGTGCCAGCAGAGCGGACAGGGTTAGGGTCATTCAGTACTTC. Translating gives CASRADRVRVIQYF.

This clonotype was seen ten or more times. J is TRBJ1-2 and V is TRBV28, with 10 bases lining up with TRBD1. V dropped 4 bases and J dropped 7; count of bases not matched to a gene: 6. The CDR3 has 14 residues. Looked up from germline, CDR1 is MDHEN and CDR2 is SYDVKM. The CDR3 sequence: CASSYPGQGFGYTF. Here the CDR3 DNA reads TGTGCCAGCAGTTATCCGGGACAGGGGTTTGGCTACACCTTC.

This clonotype was seen ten or more times. The chain employs TRBV29-1 and TRBJ2-1; 9 bases are shared with TRBD1. The CDR3 sequence is 14 residues long. V shed 6 bases and J 6 bases; nucleotides not matched to a gene: 9. Germline V gene data show CDR1 as SQVTM and CDR2 as ANQGSEA. CDR3 protein: CSVAGQGTSNEQFF. The CDR3 nucleotides read TGCAGCGTCGCTGGACAGGGGACTTCCAATGAGCAGTTCTTC.

This clonotype was observed a handful of times. This chain links TRBV7-8 with TRBJ1-1; TRBD1 aligns across 7 bases. V dropped 0 bases and J dropped 8; count of bases not matched to a gene: 24. Germline V gene data show CDR1 as SGHVS and CDR2 as FQNEAQ. There are 20 residues in the CDR3. This CDR3 is CASSLAGGGGVNRGSQEAFF. Here the CDR3 DNA reads TGTGCCAGCAGCTTAGCGGGAGGGGGCGGGGTGAATAGGGGATCTCAGGAAGCTTTCTTT.

This clonotype was counted many times. The J gene is TRBJ2-2, the V gene TRBV7-9; 7 nucleotides match TRBD1. This CDR3 is built from 15 residues. Germline V gene sequence: CDR1 SEHNR, CDR2 FQNEAQ (reference sequence). Trimming removed 6 bases from V and 0 bases from J; junction bases left unmatched: 4. CDR3 in DNA: TGTGCCAGCAGGCCCGGGACAGCGAACACCGGGGAGCTGTTTTTT. Translating gives CASRPGTANTGELFF. The entire variable domain, with the rest obtained from reference TRBV7-9 and TRBJ2-2, is as follows: DTGVSQNPRHKITKRGQNVTFRCDPISEHNRLYWYRQTLGQGPEFLTYFQNEAQLEKSRLLSDRFSAERPKGSFSTLEIQRTEQGDSAMYLCASRPGTANTGELFFGEGSRLTVL.

This clonotype came up many times. This chain links TRBV6-6 with TRBJ1-1; 7 bases fit TRBD1. This CDR3 region has 12 residues. The V and J ends lost 6 bases and 6 bases, in that order; junction bases with no gene match: 4. Germline V CDR1 and CDR2: MNHNY, SVGAGI (reference sequence). CDR3 region: CASSQRGPEAFF. Written as DNA, the CDR3 is TGTGCCAGCAGCCAGAGGGGGCCTGAAGCTTTCTTT.

This clonotype was seen many times. The chain carries TRBV29-1 and TRBJ1-1, with D hard to call. Trimming removed 1 base at V and 1 base at J, with 10 bases between. This CDR3 comprises 14 residues. In germline, CDR1 is SQVTM, CDR2 ANQGSEA. The CDR3 coding sequence is TGCAGCGTTGAAGTGGTCAAGGAGAACACTGAAGCTTTCTTT. Amino acids: CSVEVVKENTEAFF.

The sample holds many counts of this clonotype. V gene TRBV7-6 combines with J gene TRBJ2-7; D perhaps matches TRBD2 (5 bases). Germline lookup yields CDR1 SGHVS and CDR2 FNYEAQ. CDR3 length: 13 amino acids. Between the trimmed V and J ends, which lost 5 bases and 9 bases, there was a span of 17 bases. For the CDR3, the DNA is TGTGCCAGCAGCCCCGACCCCGCGGGTTGGCAGTACTTC. It is translated as CASSPDPAGWQYF.

In this sample, this clonotype turned up many times. The chain combines TRBV7-6 with TRBJ1-1; perhaps TRBD1 as D (5 bases). Germline values: CDR1 SGHVS, CDR2 FNYEAQ. V was pared by 1 base and J by 7 bases, with 10 bases between. The CDR3 covers 13 residues. The CDR3 spells CASSLGSGDEAFF. DNA of the CDR3: TGTGCCAGCAGCTTAGGATCGGGGGATGAAGCTTTCTTT.

Many counts were recorded for this clonotype. The chain uses TRBV7-9 and TRBJ1-2; D possibly corresponds to TRBD1 (5 bases). This CDR3 is 12 amino acids long. V was trimmed by 5 bases and J by 8 bases, leaving 12 bases between them. The germline V gene encodes CDR1 SEHNR and CDR2 FQNEAQ (reference sequence). The CDR3 bases are TGTGCCAGCAGCCTAGAAGACAGAGGCTACACCTTC. Translation: CASSLEDRGYTF. The full variable domain, with the rest looked up from reference TRBV7-9 and TRBJ1-2, is DTGVSQNPRHKITKRGQNVTFRCDPISEHNRLYWYRQTLGQGPEFLTYFQNEAQLEKSRLLSDRFSAERPKGSFSTLEIQRTEQGDSAMYLCASSLEDRGYTFGSGTRLTVV.

This clonotype came up many times. The chain joins TRBV12-3 or TRBV12-4 to TRBJ2-5; no definite D call. Trimming took off 7 bases at V and 2 bases at J, with 11 bases between the two ends. CDR3 length equals 13 residues. CDR3: CASKPPAQETQYF. The CDR3, as DNA: TGTGCCAGCAAACCTCCCGCACAAGAGACCCAGTACTTC.

This clonotype was seen ten or more times. V usage is TRBV5-1 and J usage is TRBJ2-2; no firm D call. The germline V and J ends were trimmed by 0 bases and 6 bases, with 15 bases remaining between them. This CDR3 contains 16 residues. CDR1 SGHRS and CDR2 YFSETQ come from the germline V gene. The CDR3 spells CASSLEGRGTAGELFF. CDR3 coding DNA: TGCGCCAGCAGCTTGGAAGGGCGCGGAACCGCCGGGGAGCTGTTTTTT.

This clonotype has ten or more counts. The rearrangement uses TRBV29-1 and TRBJ2-1, with TRBD2 as a possible D gene (5 bases). This CDR3 has 12 amino acids. V was clipped by 1 base and J by 14 bases, with 15 bases between them. CDR1 SQVTM and CDR2 ANQGSEA come from the germline V gene. CDR3 DNA: TGCAGCGTTGAAGTGGGTGGGAGTGGGGAGTTCTTC. It is translated as CSVEVGGSGEFF.

This clonotype was picked up many times. The rearrangement joins TRBV6-1 to TRBJ2-5, with D possibly being TRBD1 (6 bases). CDR1 MNHNS and CDR2 SASEGT come from the germline V gene. The V gene lost 4 bases and the J gene lost 2 bases, with 11 bases spanning the gap. The length of the CDR3 is 14 residues. The CDR3 sequence: CASSARQAQETQYF. Written as DNA, the CDR3 is TGTGCCAGCAGTGCGCGACAGGCGCAAGAGACCCAGTACTTC.

This clonotype was seen ten or more times. The gene calls are TRBV6-5 and TRBJ2-1, with TRBD2 matching over 8 bases. Germline CDR1 and CDR2: MNHEY and SVGAGI. The CDR3 has 16 residues. Trimming cost V 0 bases and J 2 bases; bases outside gene matches: 3. In DNA, the CDR3 is TGTGCCAGCAGTTACTCCCCCGGGGGGGCCTACAATGAGCAGTTCTTC. It specifies CASSYSPGGAYNEQFF.

This rearrangement joins TRBV20-1 to TRBJ2-1; the D gene is possibly TRBD2 (6 bases). The ends were cut back, 5 bases at V and 7 bases at J, with 12 bases in the middle. This CDR3 has 12 amino acids. CDR1 and CDR2 (germline): DFQATT, SNEGSKA (reference sequence). The CDR3: CSAFPGGNEQFF. The CDR3 DNA reads TGCAGTGCTTTCCCCGGGGGAAATGAGCAGTTCTTC.

This chain joins TRBV9 and TRBJ2-2; possibly TRBD1 for D (5 bases). Trimming cost V 0 bases and J 4 bases, with 10 bases left between them. Germline lookup yields CDR1 SGDLS and CDR2 YYNGEE. This CDR3 is built from 15 residues. This chain's CDR3 is CASSVVGRATGELFF. The CDR3 DNA is TGTGCCAGCAGCGTAGTAGGCAGGGCCACCGGGGAGCTGTTTTTT.

This clonotype was detected ten times or more. For the CDR3, the DNA is TGTGCCAGCAGCTTGGGCCGGCGGGCTGAAGCTTTCTTT. This sequence encodes CASSLGRRAEAFF. The chain is built from TRBV12-3 or TRBV12-4 and TRBJ1-1, with no clear D. This CDR3 is 13 amino acids long. With 6 bases removed from V and 6 bases from J, the gap between germline ends came to 14 bases.

This clonotype was counted ten times or more. V is TRBV7-2 and J is TRBJ1-1, with 7 bases fitting TRBD1. The CDR3 is 16 amino acids. Germline V gene sequence: CDR1 SGHTA, CDR2 FQGNSA. J lost 3 bases, V lost 5 bases, and 12 bases had no gene match. The CDR3 coding sequence is TGTGCCAGCAGCCGACAGGGTTCGAGGGGGGACACTGAAGCTTTCTTT. Its protein is CASSRQGSRGDTEAFF.

This clonotype came up many times. The DNA for the CDR3 is TGTGCCAGCAGCCAAGTCCTTTCGGGGGGCACCTACAATGAGCAGTTCTTC. It is translated as CASSQVLSGGTYNEQFF. The chain combines TRBV4-2 with TRBJ2-1; D is possibly TRBD2 (7 bases). This CDR3 region has 17 residues. From germline, CDR1 is LGHNA and CDR2 YNFKEQ. V dropped 1 base and J dropped 2 bases, with 15 bases sitting between them.

This clonotype was counted ten times or more. The CDR3 nucleotides are TGTGCCAGCAGACCGACCTTGGGACTAGCGGGGGGTGGGGCCGAGCAGTACTTC. Amino acids: CASRPTLGLAGGGAEQYF. The chain employs TRBV28 and TRBJ2-7; 15 bases match TRBD2. This CDR3 is 18 amino acids long. Germline loops: CDR1 MDHEN, CDR2 SYDVKM. Trimming at V came to 6 bases and at J to 6 bases, leaving 15 bases not matched to a gene.

This clonotype has ten or more counts. The genes are TRBV12-3 or TRBV12-4 and TRBJ1-4; perhaps TRBD1 as D (5 bases). The CDR3 contains 14 residues. V was cut by 6 bases and J by 5 bases, with 13 bases left in between. The CDR3 loop is CASSLDGANEKLFF. DNA of the CDR3: TGTGCCAGCAGCCTGGACGGGGCGAATGAAAAACTGTTTTTT.

V is TRBV11-2 and J is TRBJ2-3, with 8 bases lining up with TRBD2. The CDR3 has 17 residues. Germline values: CDR1 SGHAT, CDR2 FQNNGV. The V and J ends lost 5 bases and 2 bases, in that order; junction bases with no gene match: 12. CDR3 DNA: TGTGCCAGCAGCCGCCCGTTCGGGGGGGGTAACACAGATACGCAGTATTTT. Protein product: CASSRPFGGGNTDTQYF. Full variable domain (remainder filled in from reference TRBV11-2 and TRBJ2-3): EAGVAQSPRYKIIEKRQSVAFWCNPISGHATLYWYQQILGQGPKLLIQFQNNGVVDDSQLPKDRFSAERLKGVDSTLKIQPAKLEDSAVYLCASSRPFGGGNTDTQYFGPGTRLTVL.

This clonotype was counted many times. The chain is built from TRBV14 and TRBJ2-7, with 10 positions matching TRBD2. The CDR3 is 15 residues long. J gave up 3 bases and V 0 bases, and 2 bases lay outside the gene matches. Looked up from germline, CDR1 is SGHDN and CDR2 is FVKESK. The CDR3 region is CASSQELAGFYEQYF. The DNA of the CDR3 is TGTGCCAGCAGCCAAGAACTAGCGGGGTTCTACGAGCAGTACTTC.

The rearrangement uses TRBV7-3 and TRBJ2-2, with 10 bases lining up with TRBD2. The germline V gene encodes CDR1 SGHTA and CDR2 FQGTGA. There are 16 residues in the CDR3. Germline trimming cut 4 bases from V and 5 bases from J; bases unmatched to any gene: 7. The CDR3 spells CASSSPLAGETGELFF. DNA of the CDR3: TGTGCCAGCAGCTCTCCCCTAGCGGGGGAAACCGGGGAGCTGTTTTTT.

V is TRBV14 and J is TRBJ1-4; TRBD1 aligns across 8 bases. CDR3 length equals 14 residues. Germline CDR1 SGHDN, CDR2 FVKESK. V shed 0 bases and J 13 bases; nucleotides not matched to a gene: 7. The CDR3 sequence: CASSQDRTGKGLFF. The CDR3 bases are TGTGCCAGCAGCCAAGATCGGACAGGGAAGGGACTGTTTTTT.

This chain connects TRBV10-3 to TRBJ2-5, with unresolved D. There are 11 residues in the CDR3. V shed 3 bases and J shed 6 bases, with 5 bases lying between them. CDR1 is ENHRY and CDR2 is SYGVKD in the germline V gene. CDR3 sequence reads: CAISDLKTQYF. For the CDR3, the DNA is TGTGCCATCAGTGACCTCAAGACCCAGTACTTC.

This clonotype came up many times. This rearrangement joins TRBV2 to TRBJ2-7; D uncertain. Germline V gene sequence: CDR1 SNHLY, CDR2 FYNNEI. The CDR3 contains 13 residues. The V end was cut by 6 bases, the J end by 4 bases, with 13 bases between. CDR3: CASSPEDFYEQYF. CDR3 DNA: TGTGCCAGCAGCCCTGAAGATTTTTACGAGCAGTACTTC.

This clonotype was recorded many times. CDR3 sequence reads: CASSLALARGPTGELFF. In DNA, the CDR3 is TGTGCCAGCAGCTTAGCGCTAGCACGTGGGCCGACCGGGGAGCTGTTTTTT. The V call is TRBV7-8, the J call TRBJ2-2, with a tentative D call TRBD2 (5 bases). The germline gives CDR1 SGHVS, CDR2 FQNEAQ. The CDR3 runs 17 residues. V was shortened by 0 bases and J by 5 bases, with 16 bases between the two germline ends.